Below are 18 T cell receptor beta chains sequenced from a single sample in a study of blood T cell repertoires in COVID-19. The protocol was immunoSEQ multiplex PCR, while the TCRdb copy is restricted to in-frame clones and leaves out a portion. The table lists approximately 300,000 clones, around 90% of them singletons. Sequencing was performed on peripheral blood. Receptor source: a woman aged 25-40 years with COVID-19, enrolled during active disease.

Here the CDR3 DNA reads TGTGCCAGCAGCCGCGGAGGACAGGCCTACGAGCAGTACTTC. It yields the protein CASSRGGQAYEQYF. The chain joins TRBV6-2 or TRBV6-3 to TRBJ2-7; 7 bases are shared with TRBD1. The CDR3 has 14 residues. V lost 6 bases to trimming and J lost 2 bases; unmatched junction nucleotides: 7. Germline CDR1 reads MNHEY; CDR2 reads SVGEGT.

The chain employs TRBV11-2 and TRBJ1-4; D is perhaps TRBD1 (5 bases). Germline CDR1 SGHAT, CDR2 FQNNGV. V was clipped by 1 base and J by 5 bases, with 8 bases between them. The CDR3 covers 14 residues. CDR3 protein: CASSLGGWNEKLFF. Here the CDR3 DNA reads TGTGCCAGCAGCTTAGGGGGCTGGAATGAAAAACTGTTTTTT.

V usage is TRBV3-1 (or the pseudogene TRBV3-2) and J usage is TRBJ1-6; 10 nucleotides agree with TRBD1. This CDR3 is 14 amino acids long. Per germline, CDR1 LGHDT and CDR2 YNNKEL (reference sequence). V gave up 1 base and J gave up 10 bases; unmatched junction bases: 1. The CDR3 loop is CASSQGDRGSPLHF. For the CDR3, the DNA is TGTGCCAGCAGCCAAGGGGACAGGGGATCACCCCTCCACTTT.

The chain is built from TRBV9 and TRBJ1-1, with 8 bases that match TRBD1. The CDR3 runs to 15 residues. CDR1 and CDR2 from the germline V gene are SGDLS and YYNGEE. Germline trimming cut 3 bases from V and 2 bases from J; bases unmatched to any gene: 6. The CDR3 sequence is CASSGGGQANTEAFF. The CDR3 region has the DNA TGTGCCAGCAGCGGAGGGGGACAGGCCAACACTGAAGCTTTCTTT.

V and J are TRBV30 and TRBJ1-3; no definite D call. The CDR3 is 14 amino acids. The V end lost 3 bases, the J end lost 0 bases, and 9 bases lay between the germline ends. Germline loops: CDR1 GTSNPN, CDR2 SVGIG (reference sequence). This CDR3 is CAWRKAGSGNTIYF. As DNA, the CDR3 is TGTGCCTGGAGAAAAGCCGGCTCTGGAAACACCATATATTTT.

This chain uses TRBV5-1 with TRBJ1-2; tentative D call: TRBD1 (6 bases). The CDR3 contains 14 residues. Germline assignment: CDR1 SGHRS and CDR2 YFSETQ. Trimming left V 0 bases short and J 6 bases short, with 12 bases between. CDR3 DNA: TGCGCCAGCAGCTTGGAGTCCAGGGGACATGGCTACACCTTC. Protein sequence: CASSLESRGHGYTF.

The chain combines TRBV27 with TRBJ2-1; 7 bases agree with TRBD2. CDR1 is MNHEY and CDR2 is SMNVEV in the germline V gene (reference sequence). V trimming: 2 bases; J trimming: 7 bases; junction bases outside the gene matches: 2. The CDR3 runs to 13 residues. The CDR3 sequence is CASSLGGGNEQFF. CDR3 nucleotides: TGTGCCAGCAGTTTAGGGGGGGGTAATGAGCAGTTCTTC.

The chain links TRBV5-1 to TRBJ2-7, with 7 nucleotides matching TRBD1. This CDR3 has 14 residues. Germline V gene data show CDR1 as SGHRS and CDR2 as YFSETQ. Trimming took 2 bases from V and 6 from J; bases not matched to a gene: 8. The CDR3 DNA sequence: TGCGCCAGCAGCTTTGACAGGGTGGAAGGCGAGCAGTACTTC. Protein sequence: CASSFDRVEGEQYF.

In DNA form, the CDR3 reads TGTGCCAGTAGCCGTAGTTCGAGCTCCTACAATGAGCAGTTCTTC. The encoded protein is CASSRSSSSYNEQFF. This sequence joins TRBV19 and TRBJ2-1, with D uncertain. Trimming shortened V by 6 bases and J by 0 bases, and 12 bases separated the two germline ends. The germline CDR1 and CDR2 sequences are LNHDA and SQIVND (reference sequence). This CDR3 region has 15 residues.

The V and J genes are TRBV6-5 and TRBJ1-3, with D possibly being TRBD1 (6 bases). CDR1 is MNHEY and CDR2 is SVGAGI in the germline V gene. This CDR3 is built from 15 residues. Trimming took 4 bases from V and 4 from J, leaving 14 bases between them. CDR3 coding DNA: TGTGCCAGCAGTTTCGCAGGGGCGCAAGGAAACACCATATATTTT. Translating it yields CASSFAGAQGNTIYF.

The chain is built from TRBV5-4 and TRBJ1-2, with D possibly matching TRBD1 (5 bases). Deletions cut 4 bases from V and 8 bases from J, with 24 bases between. The CDR3 covers 16 residues. The germline V gene has CDR1 SGHNT and CDR2 YYREEE (reference sequence). CDR3 amino acids: CASSPNRNAGEVGYTF. For the CDR3, the DNA is TGTGCCAGCAGCCCTAATCGAAATGCGGGGGAAGTAGGCTACACCTTC.

The V and J genes are TRBV10-3 and TRBJ1-2; no clear D. The CDR3 sequence is 13 residues long. CDR1 ENHRY and CDR2 SYGVKD come from the germline V gene. The V gene lost 5 bases and the J gene lost 6 bases, with 13 bases spanning the gap. DNA for the CDR3: TGTGCCATCAGTCCTGGGATGGAGGATGGCTACACCTTC. This codes for CAISPGMEDGYTF.

This rearrangement joins TRBV2 to TRBJ1-6; 10 bases line up with TRBD1. V dropped 6 bases and J dropped 7; count of bases not matched to a gene: 3. The CDR3 has 14 amino acids. Germline V gene data show CDR1 as SNHLY and CDR2 as FYNNEI. The CDR3 coding sequence is TGTGCCAGCAGAGAGGGACAGGGGAATTCACCCCTCCACTTT. Residues: CASREGQGNSPLHF.

The rearrangement uses TRBV6-2 or TRBV6-3 and TRBJ2-5; 11 nucleotides line up with TRBD2. The CDR3 length is 14 residues. Per germline, CDR1 MNHEY and CDR2 SVGEGT. With V trimmed by 5 bases and J by 4 bases, 3 bases remained unmatched. This CDR3 reads CASSQLAGVETQYF. The CDR3, as DNA: TGTGCCAGCAGTCAACTAGCGGGAGTAGAGACCCAGTACTTC.

A remark on this clone: At the DNA level, this CDR3 is encoded by other sequences in the same sample as well. This chain joins TRBV6-5 and TRBJ1-2; maybe TRBD1 (6 bases). The CDR3 runs 12 residues. Germline lookup yields CDR1 MNHEY and CDR2 SVGAGI. V lost 5 bases to trimming and J lost 3 bases, with 7 bases between them. CDR3 residues: CASSRTDYGYTF. For the CDR3, the DNA is TGTGCCAGCAGTAGGACAGACTATGGCTACACCTTC.

This chain uses TRBV5-1 with TRBJ2-2, with TRBD2 matching 8 bases. The germline V gene has CDR1 SGHRS and CDR2 YFSETQ. This CDR3 has 16 amino acids. Unmatched junction bases numbered 4, after V lost 2 bases and J lost 1 base. In nucleotides, the CDR3 is TGCGCCAGCAGCTTCAGGAGCGGGGGGAACACCGGGGAGCTGTTTTTT. Protein product: CASSFRSGGNTGELFF.

The V gene is TRBV30, the J gene TRBJ2-3; 12 nucleotides agree with TRBD2. The trim removed 5 bases at V and 6 bases at J, leaving 6 bases unmatched. This CDR3 is 14 amino acids long. Germline loops: CDR1 GTSNPN, CDR2 SVGIG (reference sequence). CDR3 amino acids: CAWGLAGLPDTQYF. In nucleotides, the CDR3 is TGTGCCTGGGGACTAGCGGGACTGCCGGATACGCAGTATTTT.

This rearrangement joins TRBV11-3 to TRBJ2-2; 7 bases line up with TRBD2. Per the germline V gene, CDR1 is SGHNT and CDR2 is YENEEA. The CDR3 contains 18 residues. After removal of 4 bases from V and 0 bases from J, the junction contained 11 bases not matched to a gene. This CDR3 is CASSWGRGSGANTGELFF. In DNA form, the CDR3 reads TGTGCCAGCAGCTGGGGACGCGGGAGCGGGGCGAACACCGGGGAGCTGTTTTTT. The whole variable domain, remainder taken from reference TRBV11-3 and TRBJ2-2, is EAGVVQSPRYKIIEKKQPVAFWCNPISGHNTLYWYLQNLGQGPELLIRYENEEAVDDSQLPKDRFSAERLKGVDSTLKIQPAELGDSAVYLCASSWGRGSGANTGELFFGEGSRLTVL.